The 18 T cell receptor beta chains presented below share a single source sample, sequenced in a study of blood T cell repertoires in COVID-19. Data came from immunoSEQ multiplex PCR; TCRdb stores just in-frame clones and leaves some out. The table shows 35,000 to 40,000 clones, with about 88% occurring only once. The source material was peripheral blood. These receptors originate from an older man with active COVID-19.

This chain connects TRBV6-5 to TRBJ2-7; 7 bases are shared with TRBD1. The germline V gene encodes CDR1 MNHEY and CDR2 SVGAGI. The junction had 9 bases not matched to a gene; V was cut back by 4 bases and J by 0 bases. The CDR3 extends over 16 amino acids. The CDR3 sequence is CASSSGTADLSYEQYF. In DNA, the CDR3 is TGTGCCAGCAGTTCCGGGACAGCCGATCTCTCCTACGAGCAGTACTTC.

V is TRBV6-4 and J is TRBJ2-5; D might be TRBD1 (5 bases). Germline CDR1 reads MRHNA; CDR2 reads SNTAGT. Trimming left V 2 bases short and J 5 bases short, with 6 bases between. The CDR3 length is 12 residues. The CDR3: CASSDRQETQYF. DNA for the CDR3: TGTGCCAGCAGTGACAGACAGGAGACCCAGTACTTC.

The rearrangement joins TRBV30 to TRBJ1-1, with a tentative D call TRBD1 (5 bases). This CDR3 spans 13 amino acids. Germline CDR1 is GTSNPN and CDR2 is SVGIG (reference sequence). V shed 4 bases and J shed 5 bases, with 14 bases lying between them. The CDR3 bases are TGTGCCTGGACGGGGGGGGGTCGAACTGAAGCTTTCTTT. Encoded protein: CAWTGGGRTEAFF.

In this sample, this clone turned up a few times. The genes are TRBV18 and TRBJ2-2; D is ambiguous. Germline V gives CDR1 KGHSH, CDR2 LQKENI. The CDR3 sequence is 12 residues long. The V end lost 4 bases, the J end lost 5 bases, and 5 bases lay between the germline ends. The CDR3 DNA is TGTGCCAGCTCACTACGGACCGGGGAGCTGTTTTTT. It yields the protein CASSLRTGELFF.

The rearrangement joins TRBV19 to TRBJ1-4, with D possibly being TRBD1 (5 bases). The CDR3 covers 16 residues. V dropped 6 bases and J dropped 3 bases, with 17 bases sitting between them. Per the germline V gene, CDR1 is LNHDA and CDR2 is SQIVND (reference sequence). This CDR3 reads CASRFGWGVANEKLFF. In DNA, the CDR3 is TGTGCCAGTAGATTCGGCTGGGGGGTGGCTAATGAAAAACTGTTTTTT.

In DNA form, the CDR3 reads TGTGCCAGCAGGACAGCTTCCGCCGGGGAGCTGTTTTTT. Translated, it gives CASRTASAGELFF. This chain joins TRBV27 and TRBJ2-2; TRBD1 might be the D (5 bases). The CDR3 is 13 residues long. Germline CDR1 MNHEY, CDR2 SMNVEV (reference sequence). Trimming removed 6 bases from V and 6 bases from J, with 11 bases in between.

This chain uses TRBV28 with TRBJ1-1, with TRBD1 matching over 8 bases. Per germline, CDR1 MDHEN and CDR2 SYDVKM. The junction had 7 bases not matched to a gene; V was cut back by 5 bases and J by 5 bases. The CDR3 consists of 14 residues. The CDR3 is CASSLLRGHTEAFF. CDR3 nucleotide sequence: TGTGCCAGCAGTCTTCTCAGGGGGCATACTGAAGCTTTCTTT.

This chain joins TRBV5-8 and TRBJ2-1, with 8 bases lining up with TRBD1. Trimming removed 0 bases from V and 8 bases from J; junction bases left unmatched: 4. This CDR3 region has 14 residues. Germline assignment: CDR1 SGHTS and CDR2 YDEGEE. This CDR3 reads CASSLGQGNYEQFF. CDR3 nucleotides: TGTGCCAGCAGCTTGGGACAGGGGAATTATGAGCAGTTCTTC.

This clone has just one count. The rearrangement joins TRBV2 to TRBJ2-3, with D tentatively TRBD1 (6 bases). The CDR3 loop spans 15 amino acids. Germline CDR1 reads SNHLY; CDR2 reads FYNNEI. The V end lost 6 bases, the J end lost 3 bases, and 16 bases lay between the germline ends. CDR3 residues: CASSPRQGGTDTQYF. CDR3 bases: TGTGCCAGCAGCCCCCGCCAAGGGGGTACAGATACGCAGTATTTT. Together with reference TRBV2 and TRBJ2-3, the CDR3 gives the full variable domain: EPEVTQTPSHQVTQMGQEVILRCVPISNHLYFYWYRQILGQKVEFLVSFYNNEISEKSEIFDDQFSVERPDGSNFTLKIRSTKLEDSAMYFCASSPRQGGTDTQYFGPGTRLTVL.

This clone appeared a single time. J is TRBJ1-5 and V is TRBV18, with D unclear. The V end lost 3 bases, the J end lost 3 bases, and 9 bases lay between the germline ends. CDR3 size: 14 residues. The germline gives CDR1 KGHSH, CDR2 LQKENI. The CDR3 sequence: CASSPLSDNQPQHF. The CDR3 DNA is TGTGCCAGCTCACCGTTGTCAGACAATCAGCCCCAGCATTTT.

The chain joins TRBV19 to TRBJ2-5; a possible D gene is TRBD2 (5 bases). Trimming left V 9 bases short and J 5 bases short, with 16 bases between. CDR3 length equals 13 residues. Per the germline V gene, CDR1 is LNHDA and CDR2 is SQIVND (reference sequence). The CDR3: CARGRGSQETQYF. In DNA, the CDR3 is TGTGCCAGAGGGAGAGGATCTCAGGAGACCCAGTACTTC.

The chain uses TRBV28 and TRBJ2-3, with 8 bases aligning to TRBD2. Germline V gives CDR1 MDHEN, CDR2 SYDVKM. V lost 3 bases and J lost 4; bases outside the gene matches: 18. CDR3 length: 19 amino acids. This CDR3 reads CASSLISGTNGRRADTQYF. The DNA for the CDR3 is TGTGCCAGCAGTTTGATTAGCGGGACGAATGGGAGAAGGGCAGATACGCAGTATTTT.

V usage is TRBV27 and J usage is TRBJ2-7, with D maybe TRBD1 (6 bases). This CDR3 region has 13 residues. V was pared by 6 bases and J by 6 bases, with 15 bases between. CDR1 MNHEY and CDR2 SMNVEV come from the germline V gene (reference sequence). CDR3 DNA sequence: TGTGCCAGCAGATCGCGCCAGGGGCTCGAGCAGTACTTC. This codes for CASRSRQGLEQYF.

The chain is built from TRBV7-3 and TRBJ2-1; 11 bases line up with TRBD1. This CDR3 has 16 residues. Germline trimming cut 5 bases from V and 4 bases from J; bases unmatched to any gene: 7. CDR1 is SGHTA, CDR2 FQGTGA, per germline. CDR3 DNA sequence: TGTGCCAGCAGCGGTGCCGGGACAGGGGGGTACAATGAGCAGTTCTTC. Amino acid sequence: CASSGAGTGGYNEQFF. The full variable domain, in which reference TRBV7-3 and TRBJ2-1 provide the parts outside the CDR3, is GAGVSQTPSNKVTEKGKYVELRCDPISGHTALYWYRQSLGQGPEFLIYFQGTGAADDSGLPNDRFFAVRPEGSVSTLKIQRTERGDSAVYLCASSGAGTGGYNEQFFGPGTRLTVL.

The chain joins TRBV6-2 or TRBV6-3 to TRBJ1-5; the D gene is possibly TRBD1 (6 bases). Germline V gene lookup returns CDR1 MNHEY and CDR2 SVGEGT. This CDR3 is built from 19 residues. With 1 base removed from V and 1 base from J, the gap between germline ends came to 20 bases. CDR3 in DNA: TGTGCCAGCAGTTACTTGGGGGCCCGCAGGGGTCCCAGCAATCAGCCCCAGCATTTT. Encoded protein: CASSYLGARRGPSNQPQHF.

CDR3 protein: CASSYPGNTEAFF. The CDR3 nucleotides are TGTGCCAGCAGTTACCCAGGGAACACTGAAGCTTTCTTT. This chain links TRBV6-6 with TRBJ1-1; no firm D call. This CDR3 is 13 amino acids long. Germline assignment: CDR1 MNHNY and CDR2 SVGAGI (reference sequence). Deletions cut 2 bases from V and 1 base from J, with 5 bases between.

This clone has a handful of counts. A junction boundary mismatches the germline segment, possibly from a read error. J is TRBJ2-1 and V is TRBV29-1; D may be TRBD2 (5 bases). This CDR3 has 13 residues. Germline-derived CDR1 and CDR2 are SQVTM and ANQGSEA. The CDR3 nucleotides are TGCAGCGTCGAAGCCCTAGCCCACAATGAGCAGTTCTTC. Residues: CSVEALAHNEQFF.

V is TRBV19 and J is TRBJ1-5; D is unclear. The V end lost 3 bases, the J end lost 4 bases, and 16 bases lay between the germline ends. CDR1 is LNHDA, CDR2 SQIVND, per germline (reference sequence). This CDR3 contains 16 residues. The CDR3 DNA reads as TGTGCCAGTAGTATTTTCGGAAGGGAGTGGAATCAGCCCCAGCATTTT. Its protein product is CASSIFGREWNQPQHF.